One and the same sample provided the 25 T cell receptor beta chains below, sequenced in a study of OX40 agonist ivuxolimab in advanced cancers. TCRdb keeps only in-frame clones here, not all; method: immunoSEQ multiplex PCR. The data contain around 66,000 clones, over 75% of them singletons. Sequenced material: CD4+ or CD8+ T cells sorted from blood, taken in a trial of the OX40 agonist ivuxolimab. The receptor set was obtained from an adult with an advanced solid tumor such as melanoma, head and neck, liver or kidney cancer.

The CDR3 region has the DNA TGTGCCAGTAGTATGTGGGGTAGGGTAAGCAATCAGCCCCAGCATTTT. It specifies CASSMWGRVSNQPQHF. This chain joins TRBV19 and TRBJ1-5; unclear D gene. Trimming took 3 bases from V and 1 from J, leaving 13 bases between them. The CDR3 totals 16 residues. Germline V gives CDR1 LNHDA, CDR2 SQIVND (reference sequence). The whole variable domain, filled in from reference TRBV19 and TRBJ1-5, reads DGGITQSPKYLFRKEGQNVTLSCEQNLNHDAMYWYRQDPGQGLRLIYYSQIVNDFQKGDIAEGYSVSREKKESFPLTVTSAQKNPTAFYLCASSMWGRVSNQPQHFGDGTRLSIL.

V is TRBV9 and J is TRBJ2-7, with D uncertain. Trimming pared 0 bases from V and 6 bases from J, leaving 16 bases between. The CDR3 spans 15 residues. Germline V gives CDR1 SGDLS, CDR2 YYNGEE. CDR3 region: CASSVEPFEVGEQYF. The CDR3 nucleotides are TGTGCCAGCAGCGTAGAACCCTTCGAGGTCGGCGAGCAGTACTTC.

V is TRBV5-6 and J is TRBJ2-3; D gene unclear. Germline CDR1 and CDR2: SGHDT and YYEEEE. CDR3 length equals 14 residues. The V and J ends lost 5 bases and 0 bases respectively, with 10 bases between them. The CDR3 protein is CASRPVGSTDTQYF. CDR3 sequence (DNA): TGTGCCAGCAGGCCGGTAGGGAGCACAGATACGCAGTATTTT. The variable domain in full, completed from reference TRBV5-6 and TRBJ2-3, reads DAGVTQSPTHLIKTRGQQVTLRCSPKSGHDTVSWYQQALGQGPQFIFQYYEEEERQRGNFPDRFSGHQFPNYSSELNVNALLLGDSALYLCASRPVGSTDTQYFGPGTRLTVL.

The chain couples TRBV19 to TRBJ2-1; TRBD1 might be the D (5 bases). There are 14 residues in the CDR3. CDR1 and CDR2 from the germline V gene are LNHDA and SQIVND (reference sequence). Trimming pared 5 bases from V and 6 bases from J, leaving 14 bases between. The CDR3 spells CASSARQGANEQFF. CDR3 nucleotide sequence: TGTGCCAGTAGTGCCAGGCAGGGTGCCAATGAGCAGTTCTTC.

V usage is TRBV18 and J usage is TRBJ1-2; 7 bases align to TRBD1. CDR3 length equals 17 residues. V was clipped by 6 bases and J by 7 bases; unmatched bases: 20. Germline values: CDR1 KGHSH, CDR2 LQKENI. CDR3 in amino acids: CASSSSGSRTGKSGYTF. CDR3 nucleotide sequence: TGTGCCAGCTCCAGCAGCGGCAGCCGGACAGGAAAATCTGGCTACACCTTC.

The chain uses TRBV28 and TRBJ2-1, with 8 bases lining up with TRBD2. The CDR3 is 17 residues long. V shed 6 bases and J 5 bases; nucleotides not matched to a gene: 15. Per germline, CDR1 MDHEN and CDR2 SYDVKM. Here the CDR3 DNA reads TGTGCCAGCAGGTGGACTAGCCGAGCCCTATACCACAATGAGCAGTTCTTC. Its protein is CASRWTSRALYHNEQFF.

V gene TRBV19 combines with J gene TRBJ2-6; no definite D call. V gave up 6 bases and J gave up 3 bases, with 9 bases separating them. The CDR3 is 14 residues long. Germline CDR1 LNHDA, CDR2 SQIVND (reference sequence). The CDR3 sequence: CASRRAIGANVLTF. The CDR3 region has the DNA TGTGCCAGTAGACGGGCAATTGGGGCCAACGTCCTGACTTTC.

The CDR3 sequence is CASSPLWGGAAEQFF. For the CDR3, the DNA is TGTGCCAGCAGCCCCTTATGGGGGGGGGCTGCTGAGCAGTTCTTC. The rearrangement joins TRBV5-4 to TRBJ2-1, with a possible D match to TRBD2 (7 bases). Trimming stripped 4 bases from V and 9 bases from J, with 20 bases between. This CDR3 contains 15 residues. CDR1 and CDR2 (germline): SGHNT, YYREEE (reference sequence).

This chain links TRBV5-4 with TRBJ2-3; tentative D call: TRBD2 (5 bases). V lost 1 base and J 1 base, leaving 10 bases between the germline ends. The CDR3 sequence is 15 residues long. In germline, CDR1 is SGHNT, CDR2 YYREEE (reference sequence). DNA of the CDR3: TGTGCCAGCAGCTTGAAGGTCGGGGGCACAGATACGCAGTATTTT. It encodes CASSLKVGGTDTQYF.

The chain is built from TRBV18 and TRBJ1-1; no clear D. The germline CDR1 and CDR2 sequences are KGHSH and LQKENI. This CDR3 spans 15 amino acids. Deletions cut 1 base from V and 1 base from J, with 10 bases between. CDR3 DNA sequence: TGTGCCAGCTCACCACAGGGATCCCCGAACACTGAAGCTTTCTTT. This encodes CASSPQGSPNTEAFF.

The V call is TRBV25-1, the J call TRBJ2-7; D remains unclear. V gave up 1 base and J gave up 2 bases, with 9 bases separating them. This CDR3 comprises 14 residues. Germline values: CDR1 MGHDK, CDR2 SYGVNS. The CDR3 protein is CASSESHRPYEQYF. The CDR3 DNA reads as TGTGCCAGCAGTGAATCCCACAGACCCTACGAGCAGTACTTC.

This clone was counted once. One junction end does not reproduce the germline sequence, and a read error may be involved. V is TRBV7-7 and J is TRBJ1-2; TRBD1 matches 7 bases. The CDR3 loop spans 15 amino acids. Per the germline V gene, CDR1 is SSHAT and CDR2 is FNYEAQ (reference sequence). CDR3 coding DNA: TGTGCTAGCAGCTTAGGGCCAACAGGGGTATATGGCTACACCTTC. Translation: CASSLGPTGVYGYTF.

Here the CDR3 reads CASSEWGQIDQPQHF. The CDR3, as DNA: TGTGCCAGCAGTGAATGGGGGCAAATTGATCAGCCCCAGCATTTT. The chain has TRBV6-1 and TRBJ1-5, with D possibly being TRBD1 (6 bases). The V gene lost 2 bases and the J gene lost 5 bases, with 13 bases spanning the gap. Germline V CDR1 and CDR2: MNHNS, SASEGT. CDR3 size: 15 residues.

The chain links TRBV2 to TRBJ2-7; D may be TRBD1 (6 bases). Germline V CDR1 and CDR2: SNHLY, FYNNEI. This CDR3 is 14 amino acids long. Trimming stripped 7 bases from V and 2 bases from J, with 15 bases between. The CDR3 DNA sequence: TGTGCCAGCACCACAGGGCAGAATCCCTACGAGCAGTACTTC. This codes for CASTTGQNPYEQYF.

The V gene is TRBV9, the J gene TRBJ2-3; D might be TRBD2 (6 bases). V was cut by 4 bases and J by 2 bases, with 14 bases left in between. CDR1 is SGDLS, CDR2 YYNGEE, per germline. The CDR3 length is 15 residues. Written as DNA, the CDR3 is TGTGCCAGCAGCTTATCGGGGGTTTCCACAGATACGCAGTATTTT. Its translation: CASSLSGVSTDTQYF.

Worth noting for this clone: One end of the junction is discordant with germline, which a read error may explain. The genes are TRBV7-7 and TRBJ2-1, with a possible D match to TRBD2 (5 bases). This CDR3 has 14 amino acids. The germline V gene has CDR1 SSHAT and CDR2 FNYEAQ (reference sequence). CDR3 DNA sequence: TGTGCTAGCAGCCCCGTGGGGAGATTGGGTGAGCAGTTCTTC. This codes for CASSPVGRLGEQFF. The full variable domain, rest sourced from reference TRBV7-7 and TRBJ2-1, is GAGVSQSPRYKVTKRGQDVTLRCDPISSHATLYWYQQALGQGPEFLTYFNYEAQPDKSGLPSDRFSAERPEGSISTLTIQRTEQRDSAMYRCASSPVGRLGEQFFGPGTRLTVL.

This chain uses TRBV29-1 with TRBJ1-1; 7 positions agree with TRBD1. The germline V gene has CDR1 SQVTM and CDR2 ANQGSEA. The CDR3 spans 12 residues. V was clipped by 6 bases and J by 4 bases; unmatched bases: 5. CDR3 amino acids: CSVGQGGTEAFF. The CDR3 nucleotides are TGCAGCGTGGGGCAGGGGGGCACTGAAGCTTTCTTT.

V usage is TRBV15 and J usage is TRBJ2-1; 7 bases are shared with TRBD2. CDR3 length: 15 residues. Germline values: CDR1 LNHNV, CDR2 YYDKDF (reference sequence). V dropped 3 bases and J dropped 0; count of bases not matched to a gene: 2. The CDR3 DNA reads TGTGCCACCAGCAGGGGGGACTACTCCTACAATGAGCAGTTCTTC. As protein: CATSRGDYSYNEQFF.

The V gene is TRBV7-2, the J gene TRBJ1-2; D is perhaps TRBD1 (5 bases). Trimming removed 2 bases from V and 6 bases from J, with 13 bases in between. The V gene's germline CDR1 is SGHTA and CDR2 FQGNSA. The CDR3 contains 14 residues. CDR3: CASSLFQGNNGYTF. DNA for the CDR3: TGTGCCAGCAGCTTATTCCAGGGCAACAATGGCTACACCTTC.

With respect to this clone: One end of the junction varies from germline; a read error may be responsible. The chain carries TRBV7-7 and TRBJ2-5, with D perhaps matching TRBD1 (5 bases). CDR1 and CDR2 from the germline V gene are SSHAT and FNYEAQ (reference sequence). The CDR3 runs to 13 residues. CDR3 sequence reads: CASSLDRGTELDF. The CDR3 DNA is TGTGCTAGCAGCCTCGATAGGGGTACCGAACTGGACTTC.

This chain uses TRBV18 with TRBJ1-1; D not resolved. Per the germline V gene, CDR1 is KGHSH and CDR2 is LQKENI. The ends were cut back, 5 bases at V and 0 bases at J, with 13 bases in the middle. The CDR3 is made up of 15 amino acids. The CDR3 loop reads CASSGQVSMNTEAFF. The CDR3 nucleotides are TGTGCCAGCTCAGGGCAGGTATCTATGAACACTGAAGCTTTCTTT. Variable domain in full (rest from reference TRBV18 and TRBJ1-1): NAGVMQNPRHLVRRRGQEARLRCSPMKGHSHVYWYRQLPEEGLKFMVYLQKENIIDESGMPKERFSAEFPKEGPSILRIQQVVRGDSAAYFCASSGQVSMNTEAFFGQGTRLTVV.

The chain combines TRBV13 with TRBJ2-7, with 7 bases matching TRBD1. With V trimmed by 4 bases and J by 5 bases, 14 bases remained unmatched. This CDR3 is built from 16 residues. Per germline, CDR1 PRHDT and CDR2 FYEKMQ (reference sequence). The CDR3 DNA is TGTGCCAGCAGCTCCTCTTTGACAGGGCCGATCGACGAGCAGTACTTC. It translates to CASSSSLTGPIDEQYF. Full variable domain (outside the CDR3, taken from reference TRBV13 and TRBJ2-7): AAGVIQSPRHLIKEKRETATLKCYPIPRHDTVYWYQQGPGQDPQFLISFYEKMQSDKGSIPDRFSAQQFSDYHSELNMSSLELGDSALYFCASSSSLTGPIDEQYFGPGTRLTVT.

The V and J genes are TRBV1 and TRBJ2-5; TRBD1 is the table's D call, not checked against the DNA. The end of the DNA is better explained by TRBJ2-7, so the J call may be wrong. TRBV1 is a recognized pseudogene. This CDR3 contains 16 residues. The CDR3 DNA reads TGCACCAGCAGCCACCCCGACGACAGGGAAGCCTACGAGCAGTACTTC. Encoded protein: CTSSHPDDREAYEQYF.

V and J are TRBV28 and TRBJ1-2; D remains ambiguous. Germline lookup yields CDR1 MDHEN and CDR2 SYDVKM. This CDR3 is built from 13 residues. Trimming removed 6 bases from V and 4 bases from J, with 12 bases in between. CDR3 loop: CASSAEVPYGYTF. The CDR3, as DNA: TGTGCCAGCAGCGCAGAGGTACCCTATGGCTACACCTTC.

In its sample, this clone was seen a few times. The rearrangement joins TRBV29-1 to TRBJ2-5, with TRBD1 matching 9 bases. V dropped 0 bases and J dropped 4; count of bases not matched to a gene: 6. CDR3 length: 15 amino acids. Germline lookup yields CDR1 SQVTM and CDR2 ANQGSEA. CDR3 nucleotides: TGCAGCGTTGAAGATCGGGGACAGGGAGGAGAGACCCAGTACTTC. Residues: CSVEDRGQGGETQYF.